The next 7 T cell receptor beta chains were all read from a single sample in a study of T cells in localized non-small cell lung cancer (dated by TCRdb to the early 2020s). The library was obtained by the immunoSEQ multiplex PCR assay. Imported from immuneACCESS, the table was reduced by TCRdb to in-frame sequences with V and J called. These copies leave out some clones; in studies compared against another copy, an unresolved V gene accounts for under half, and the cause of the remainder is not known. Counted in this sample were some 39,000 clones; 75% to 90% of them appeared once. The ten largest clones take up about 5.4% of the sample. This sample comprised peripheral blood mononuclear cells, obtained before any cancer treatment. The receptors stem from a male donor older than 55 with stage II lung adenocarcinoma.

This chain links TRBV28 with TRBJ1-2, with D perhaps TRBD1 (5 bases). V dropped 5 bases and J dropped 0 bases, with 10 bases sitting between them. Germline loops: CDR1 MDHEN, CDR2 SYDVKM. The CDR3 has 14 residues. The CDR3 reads CASSPLRANYGYTF. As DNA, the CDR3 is TGTGCCAGCAGTCCCCTCAGGGCTAACTATGGCTACACCTTC.

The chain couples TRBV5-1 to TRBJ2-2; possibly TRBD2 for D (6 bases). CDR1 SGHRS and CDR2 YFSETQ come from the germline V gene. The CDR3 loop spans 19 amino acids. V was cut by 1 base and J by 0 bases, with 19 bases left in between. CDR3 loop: CASSLTPLLATTNTGELFF. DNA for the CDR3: TGCGCCAGCAGCTTGACGCCGCTACTAGCTACCACGAACACCGGGGAGCTGTTTTTT.

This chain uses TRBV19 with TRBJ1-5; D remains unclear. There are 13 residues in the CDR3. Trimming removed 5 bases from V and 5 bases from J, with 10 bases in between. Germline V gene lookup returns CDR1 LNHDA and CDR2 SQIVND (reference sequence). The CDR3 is CASSLFRYQPQHF. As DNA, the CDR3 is TGTGCCAGTAGTCTTTTCCGTTATCAGCCCCAGCATTTT.

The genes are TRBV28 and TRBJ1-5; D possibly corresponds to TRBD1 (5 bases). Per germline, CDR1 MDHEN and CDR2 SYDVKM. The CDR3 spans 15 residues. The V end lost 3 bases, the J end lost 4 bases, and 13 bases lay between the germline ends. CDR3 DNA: TGTGCCAGCAGTTTCCCCGCAGGGCGGAATCAGCCCCAGCATTTT. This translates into CASSFPAGRNQPQHF.

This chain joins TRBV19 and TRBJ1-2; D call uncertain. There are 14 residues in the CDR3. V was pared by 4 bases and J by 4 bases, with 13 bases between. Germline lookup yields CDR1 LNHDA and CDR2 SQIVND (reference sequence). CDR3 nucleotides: TGTGCCAGTAGTAAGGCTGGCGGTAGCTATGGCTACACCTTC. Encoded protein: CASSKAGGSYGYTF.

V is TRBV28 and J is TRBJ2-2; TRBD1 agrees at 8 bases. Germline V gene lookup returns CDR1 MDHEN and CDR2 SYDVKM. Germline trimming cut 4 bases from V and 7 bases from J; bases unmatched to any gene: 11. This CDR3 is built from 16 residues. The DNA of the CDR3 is TGTGCCAGCAGTTCACCCCCGGGACAGGATAGCGGGGAGCTGTTTTTT. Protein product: CASSSPPGQDSGELFF.

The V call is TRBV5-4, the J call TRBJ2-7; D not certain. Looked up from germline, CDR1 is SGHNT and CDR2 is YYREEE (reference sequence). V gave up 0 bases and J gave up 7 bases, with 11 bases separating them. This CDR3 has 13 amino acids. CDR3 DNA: TGTGCCAGCAGCTTGGGGCGGCGGCCTGAGCAGTACTTC. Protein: CASSLGRRPEQYF.